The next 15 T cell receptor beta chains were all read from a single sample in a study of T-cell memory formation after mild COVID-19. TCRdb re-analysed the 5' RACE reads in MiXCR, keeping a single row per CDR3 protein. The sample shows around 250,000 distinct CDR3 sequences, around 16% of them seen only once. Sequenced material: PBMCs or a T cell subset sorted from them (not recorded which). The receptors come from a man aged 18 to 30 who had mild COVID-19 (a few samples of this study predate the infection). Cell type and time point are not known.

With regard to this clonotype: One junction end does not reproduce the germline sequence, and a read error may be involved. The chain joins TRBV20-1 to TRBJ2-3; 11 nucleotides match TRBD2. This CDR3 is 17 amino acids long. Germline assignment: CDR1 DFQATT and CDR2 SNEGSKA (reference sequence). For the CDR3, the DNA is TGCAGTGCCAGAGAGACCCTAGCGGGGGGCCCCACAGATACGCAGTATTTT. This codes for CSARETLAGGPTDTQYF.

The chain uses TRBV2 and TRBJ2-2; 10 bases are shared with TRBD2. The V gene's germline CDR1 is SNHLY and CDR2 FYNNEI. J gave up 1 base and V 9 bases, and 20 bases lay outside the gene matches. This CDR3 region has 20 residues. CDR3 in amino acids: CASSELTLHLAGGNTGELFF. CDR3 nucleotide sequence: TGTGCCAGTTCGGAGTTAACCCTACATTTAGCGGGGGGGAACACCGGGGAGCTGTTTTTT. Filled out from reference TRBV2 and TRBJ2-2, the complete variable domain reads EPEVTQTPSHQVTQMGQEVILRCVPISNHLYFYWYRQILGQKVEFLVSFYNNEISEKSEIFDDQFSVERPDGSNFTLKIRSTKLEDSAMYFCASSELTLHLAGGNTGELFFGEGSRLTVL.

CDR3 amino acids: CSAYTRGPEGIQYF. DNA for the CDR3: TGCAGTGCTTACACCCGGGGGCCGGAGGGCATTCAGTACTTC. V and J are TRBV20-1 and TRBJ2-4, with D perhaps matching TRBD1 or TRBD2 (6 bases each). V was shortened by 5 bases and J by 9 bases, with 20 bases between the two germline ends. The CDR3 covers 14 residues. Germline CDR1 is DFQATT and CDR2 is SNEGSKA (reference sequence).

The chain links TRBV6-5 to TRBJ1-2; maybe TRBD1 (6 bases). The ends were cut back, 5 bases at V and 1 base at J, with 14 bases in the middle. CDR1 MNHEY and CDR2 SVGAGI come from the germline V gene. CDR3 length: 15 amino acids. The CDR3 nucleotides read TGTGCCAGCAGTCACGGGACATACGATAACTATGGCTACACCTTC. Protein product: CASSHGTYDNYGYTF.

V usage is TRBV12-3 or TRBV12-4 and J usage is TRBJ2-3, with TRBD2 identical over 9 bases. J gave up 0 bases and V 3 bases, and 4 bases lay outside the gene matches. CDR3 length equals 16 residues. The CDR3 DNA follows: TGTGCCAGCAGTTTTGACCTAGCGGGGAGCACAGATACGCAGTATTTT. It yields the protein CASSFDLAGSTDTQYF.

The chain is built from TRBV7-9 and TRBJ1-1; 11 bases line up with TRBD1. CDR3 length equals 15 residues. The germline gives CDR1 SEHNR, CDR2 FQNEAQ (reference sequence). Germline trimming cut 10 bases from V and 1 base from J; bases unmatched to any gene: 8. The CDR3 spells CATEGQGAGNTEAFF. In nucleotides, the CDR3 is TGTGCCACCGAAGGACAGGGGGCCGGGAACACTGAAGCTTTCTTT. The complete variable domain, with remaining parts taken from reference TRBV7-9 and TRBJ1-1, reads DTGVSQNPRHKITKRGQNVTFRCDPISEHNRLYWYRQTLGQGPEFLTYFQNEAQLEKSRLLSDRFSAERPKGSFSTLEIQRTEQGDSAMYLCATEGQGAGNTEAFFGQGTRLTVV.

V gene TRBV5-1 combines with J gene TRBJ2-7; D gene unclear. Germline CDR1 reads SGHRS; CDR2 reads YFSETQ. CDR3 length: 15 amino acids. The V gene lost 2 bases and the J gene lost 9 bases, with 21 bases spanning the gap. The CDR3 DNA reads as TGCGCCAGCAGCTTAAACAGCGAACCCCTCGTTAGGCAGTACTTC. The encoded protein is CASSLNSEPLVRQYF.

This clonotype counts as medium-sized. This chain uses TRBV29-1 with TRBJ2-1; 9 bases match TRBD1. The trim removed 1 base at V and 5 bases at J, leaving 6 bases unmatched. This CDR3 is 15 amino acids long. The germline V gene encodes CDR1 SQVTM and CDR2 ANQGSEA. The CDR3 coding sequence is TGCAGCGTTGAAGGGGGGGACAGGGAAGACAATGAGCAGTTCTTC. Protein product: CSVEGGDREDNEQFF.

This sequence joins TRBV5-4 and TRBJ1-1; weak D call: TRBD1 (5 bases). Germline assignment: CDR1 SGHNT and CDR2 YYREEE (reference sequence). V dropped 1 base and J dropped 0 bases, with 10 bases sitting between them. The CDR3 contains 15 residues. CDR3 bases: TGTGCCAGCAGCTTGAGGAGGGACTTGAACACTGAAGCTTTCTTT. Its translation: CASSLRRDLNTEAFF.

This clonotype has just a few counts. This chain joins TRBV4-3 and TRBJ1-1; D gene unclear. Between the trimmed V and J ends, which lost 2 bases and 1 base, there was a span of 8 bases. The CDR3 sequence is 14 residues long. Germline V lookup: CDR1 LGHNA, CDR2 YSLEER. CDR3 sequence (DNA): TGCGCCAGCAGCCAAAGATATGGGAACACTGAAGCTTTCTTT. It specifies CASSQRYGNTEAFF.

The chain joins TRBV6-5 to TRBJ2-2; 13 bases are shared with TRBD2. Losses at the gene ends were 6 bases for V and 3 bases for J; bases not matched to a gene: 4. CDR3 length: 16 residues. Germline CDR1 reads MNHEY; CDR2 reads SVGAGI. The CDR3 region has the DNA TGTGCCAGCAGCTTCGGACTAGCGGGGGACACCGGGGAGCTGTTTTTT. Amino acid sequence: CASSFGLAGDTGELFF.

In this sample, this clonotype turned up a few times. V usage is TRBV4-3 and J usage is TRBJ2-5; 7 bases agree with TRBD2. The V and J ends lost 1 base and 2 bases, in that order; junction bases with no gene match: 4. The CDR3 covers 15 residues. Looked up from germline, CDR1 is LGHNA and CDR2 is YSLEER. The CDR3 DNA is TGCGCCAGCAGCCAAGGGGGGAGGGAGCAAGAGACCCAGTACTTC. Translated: CASSQGGREQETQYF.

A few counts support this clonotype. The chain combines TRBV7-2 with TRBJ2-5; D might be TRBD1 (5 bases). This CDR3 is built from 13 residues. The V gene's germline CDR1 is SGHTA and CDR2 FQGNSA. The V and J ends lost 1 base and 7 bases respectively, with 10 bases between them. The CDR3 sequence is CASSLGGRGTQYF. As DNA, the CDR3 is TGTGCCAGCAGCTTAGGGGGAAGGGGGACCCAGTACTTC.

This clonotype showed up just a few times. In DNA form, the CDR3 reads TGTGCCAGCAGCCATCTCCTAGCGGGGCGGAATGAGCAGTTCTTC. Protein: CASSHLLAGRNEQFF. The chain carries TRBV4-2 and TRBJ2-1; 9 bases map to TRBD2. The V gene end was trimmed by 3 bases and the J gene end by 7 bases; junction bases not matched to a gene: 7. The CDR3 is 15 residues long. Germline values: CDR1 LGHNA, CDR2 YNFKEQ.

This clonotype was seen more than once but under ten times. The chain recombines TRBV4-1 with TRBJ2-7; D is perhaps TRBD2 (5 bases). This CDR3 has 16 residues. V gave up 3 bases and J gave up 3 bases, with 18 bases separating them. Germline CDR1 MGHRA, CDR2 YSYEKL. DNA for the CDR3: TGCGCCAGCAGCCAGGTAGCCAGTGAGGGTTACTACGAGCAGTACGTC. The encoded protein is CASSQVASEGYYEQYV.